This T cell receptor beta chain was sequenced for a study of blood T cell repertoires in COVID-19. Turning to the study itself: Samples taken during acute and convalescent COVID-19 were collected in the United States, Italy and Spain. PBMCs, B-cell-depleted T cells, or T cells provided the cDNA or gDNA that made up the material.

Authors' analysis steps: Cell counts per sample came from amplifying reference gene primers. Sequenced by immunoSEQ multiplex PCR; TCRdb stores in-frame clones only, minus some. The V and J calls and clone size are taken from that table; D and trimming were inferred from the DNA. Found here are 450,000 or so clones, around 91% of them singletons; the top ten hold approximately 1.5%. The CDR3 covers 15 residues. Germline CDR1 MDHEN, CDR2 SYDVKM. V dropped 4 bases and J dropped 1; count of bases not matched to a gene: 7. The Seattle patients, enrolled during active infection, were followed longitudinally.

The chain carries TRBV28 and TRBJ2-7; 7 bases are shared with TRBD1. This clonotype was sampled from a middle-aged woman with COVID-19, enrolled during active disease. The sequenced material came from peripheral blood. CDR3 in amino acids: CASSSVTGKSYEQYF. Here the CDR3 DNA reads TGTGCCAGCAGTTCAGTGACAGGGAAATCCTACGAGCAGTACTTC.